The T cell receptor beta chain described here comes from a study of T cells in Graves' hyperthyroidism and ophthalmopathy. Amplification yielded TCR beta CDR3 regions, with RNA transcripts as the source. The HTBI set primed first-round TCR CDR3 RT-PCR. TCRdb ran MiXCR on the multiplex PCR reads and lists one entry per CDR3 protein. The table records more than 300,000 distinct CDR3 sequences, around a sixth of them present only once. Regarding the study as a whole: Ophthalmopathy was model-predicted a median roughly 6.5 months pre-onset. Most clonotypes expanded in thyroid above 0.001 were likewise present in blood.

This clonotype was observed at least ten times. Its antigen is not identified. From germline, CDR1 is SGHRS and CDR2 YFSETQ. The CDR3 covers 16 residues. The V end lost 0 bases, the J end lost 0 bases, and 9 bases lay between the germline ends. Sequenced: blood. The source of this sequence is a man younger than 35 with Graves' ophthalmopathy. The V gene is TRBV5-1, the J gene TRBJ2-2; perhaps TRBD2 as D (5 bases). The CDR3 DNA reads TGCGCCAGCAGCTTGGTTCCGGGAACGAACACCGGGGAGCTGTTTTTT. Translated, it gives CASSLVPGTNTGELFF.